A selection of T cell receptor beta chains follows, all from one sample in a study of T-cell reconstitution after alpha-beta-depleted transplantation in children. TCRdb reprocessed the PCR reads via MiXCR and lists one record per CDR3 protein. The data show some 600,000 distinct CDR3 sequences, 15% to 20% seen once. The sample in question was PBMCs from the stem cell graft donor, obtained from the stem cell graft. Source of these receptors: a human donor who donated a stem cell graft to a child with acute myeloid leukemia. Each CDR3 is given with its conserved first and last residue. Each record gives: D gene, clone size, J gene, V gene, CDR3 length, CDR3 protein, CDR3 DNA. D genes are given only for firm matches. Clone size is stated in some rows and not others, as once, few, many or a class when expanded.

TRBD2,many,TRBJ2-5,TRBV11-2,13,CASRLAGPSSQYF,TGTGCCAGCAGACTAGCGGGGCCCTCGTCCCAGTACTTC
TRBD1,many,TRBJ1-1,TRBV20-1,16,CSARSLQGRSDTEAFF,TGCAGTGCTAGGTCCTTACAGGGGAGATCAGACACTGAAGCTTTCTTT
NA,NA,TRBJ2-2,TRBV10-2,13,CASSGQAPGELFF,TGCGCCAGCAGTGGACAAGCCCCCGGGGAGCTGTTTTTT
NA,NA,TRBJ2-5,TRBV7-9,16,CASSLSTGGGQETQYF,TGTGCCAGCAGCCTTTCGACAGGAGGGGGCCAAGAGACCCAGTACTTC
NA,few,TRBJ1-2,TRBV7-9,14,CASSLSGQAYGYTF,TGTGCCAGCAGCTTAAGTGGCCAGGCCTATGGCTACACCTTC
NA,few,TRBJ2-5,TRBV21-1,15,CASSKRAILQETQYF,TGTGCCAGCAGCAAAAGGGCCATCCTTCAAGAGACCCAGTACTTC
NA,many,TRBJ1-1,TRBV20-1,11,CSASPLTEAFF,TGCAGTGCTAGTCCCCTCACTGAAGCTTTCTTT
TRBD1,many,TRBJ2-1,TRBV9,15,CASSPRGTGDGEQFF,TGTGCCAGCAGCCCGAGGGGGACAGGGGATGGTGAGCAGTTCTTC
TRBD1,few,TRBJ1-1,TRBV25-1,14,CASRGQGSNTEAFF,TGTGCCAGTAGGGGACAGGGGTCGAACACTGAAGCTTTCTTT
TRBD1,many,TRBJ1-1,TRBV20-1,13,CSASYRGKGEAFF,TGCAGTGCTAGCTACAGGGGAAAGGGTGAAGCTTTCTTT
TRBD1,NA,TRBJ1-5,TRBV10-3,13,CAIRGQLNQPQHF,TGTGCCATCAGGGGACAGCTTAATCAGCCCCAGCATTTT
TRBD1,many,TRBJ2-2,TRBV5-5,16,CASSLVQGSYTGELFF,TGTGCCAGCAGCTTGGTACAGGGGTCCTACACCGGGGAGCTGTTTTTT
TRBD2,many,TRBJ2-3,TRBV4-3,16,CASSHRSGGTTDTQYF,TGCGCCAGCAGCCATCGCAGCGGGGGGACCACAGATACGCAGTATTTT
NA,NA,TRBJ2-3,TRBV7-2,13,CASSLQTEDTQYF,TGTGCCAGCAGCTTACAGACTGAAGATACGCAGTATTTT
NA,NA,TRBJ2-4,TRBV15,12,CATSRQGNIQYF,TGTGCCACCAGCAGACAGGGGAACATTCAGTACTTC
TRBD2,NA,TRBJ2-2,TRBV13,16,CASSLEWTSGPGELFF,TGTGCCAGCAGCTTAGAGTGGACTAGCGGGCCCGGGGAGCTGTTTTTT
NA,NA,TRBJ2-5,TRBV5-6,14,CASSLIGVEETQYF,TGTGCCAGCAGCTTGATAGGGGTAGAGGAGACCCAGTACTTC
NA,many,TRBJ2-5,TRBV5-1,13,CASSLLYGETQYF,TGCGCCAGCAGCTTGTTGTACGGAGAGACCCAGTACTTC
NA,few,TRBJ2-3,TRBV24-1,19,CATSDSGRDGGEDTDTQYF,TGTGCCACCAGTGACTCCGGACGGGACGGCGGGGAGGACACAGATACGCAGTATTTT
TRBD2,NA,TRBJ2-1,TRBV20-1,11,CSATSGGEQFF,TGCAGTGCTACTAGCGGCGGCGAGCAGTTCTTC
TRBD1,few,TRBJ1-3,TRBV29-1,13,CSVGGDRGNTIYF,TGCAGCGTCGGGGGGGACAGGGGGAACACCATATATTTT
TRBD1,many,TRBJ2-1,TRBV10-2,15,CASSGTGTGWYEQFF,TGCGCCAGCAGTGGGACCGGGACAGGGTGGTATGAGCAGTTCTTC
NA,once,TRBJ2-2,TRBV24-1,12,CATNSGIGELFF,TGTGCCACCAATTCGGGGATCGGGGAGCTGTTTTTT
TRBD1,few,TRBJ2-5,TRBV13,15,CASSTRTGGRETQYF,TGTGCCAGCAGCACGCGGACAGGGGGCCGAGAGACCCAGTACTTC
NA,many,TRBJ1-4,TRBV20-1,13,CSASRVSNEKLFF,TGCAGTGCTAGTAGGGTCAGTAATGAAAAACTGTTTTTT
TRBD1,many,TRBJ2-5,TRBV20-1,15,CSASGRQGLQETQYF,TGCAGTGCTAGTGGCCGACAGGGGCTACAAGAGACCCAGTACTTC
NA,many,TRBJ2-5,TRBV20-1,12,CSALRVQETQYF,TGCAGTGCTCTCAGGGTTCAAGAGACCCAGTACTTC
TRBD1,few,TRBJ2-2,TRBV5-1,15,CASSTGVRNTGELFF,TGCGCCAGCAGTACAGGGGTGCGGAACACCGGGGAGCTGTTTTTT
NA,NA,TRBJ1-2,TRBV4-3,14,CASSQEQRSYGYTF,TGCGCCAGCAGCCAGGAACAGCGGAGCTATGGCTACACCTTC
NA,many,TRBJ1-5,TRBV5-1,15,CASSLDSGSNQPQHF,TGCGCCAGCAGCTTGGACTCGGGGAGCAATCAGCCCCAGCATTTT
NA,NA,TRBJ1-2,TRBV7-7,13,CASSPGGYYGYTF,TGTGCCAGCAGCCCGGGGGGATACTATGGCTACACCTTC
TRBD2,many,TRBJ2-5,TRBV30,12,CAWLGREETQYF,TGTGCCTGGCTGGGGAGGGAAGAGACCCAGTACTTC
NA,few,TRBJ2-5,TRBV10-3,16,CAISTGAGASQETQYF,TGTGCCATCAGTACGGGGGCGGGAGCCTCTCAAGAGACCCAGTACTTC
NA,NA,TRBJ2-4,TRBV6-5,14,CASSSGESKNIQYF,TGTGCCAGCAGTTCAGGGGAAAGCAAAAACATTCAGTACTTC
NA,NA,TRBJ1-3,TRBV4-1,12,CASSPHGNTIYF,TGCGCCAGCAGCCCTCACGGTAACACCATATATTTT
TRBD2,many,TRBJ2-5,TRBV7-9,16,CASSLGLAVREETQYF,TGTGCCAGCAGCTTGGGACTAGCGGTGAGGGAAGAGACCCAGTACTTC
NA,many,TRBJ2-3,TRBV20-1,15,CSARGHPSATDTQYF,TGCAGTGCTAGAGGCCATCCTTCGGCAACAGATACGCAGTATTTT
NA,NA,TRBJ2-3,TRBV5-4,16,CASSLDAGIITDTQYF,TGTGCCAGCAGCTTGGACGCAGGGATAATCACAGATACGCAGTATTTT
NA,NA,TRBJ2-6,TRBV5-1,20,CASSLGAVAGGLEWANVLTF,TGCGCCAGCAGCCTCGGGGCCGTGGCAGGGGGACTGGAATGGGCCAACGTCCTGACTTTC
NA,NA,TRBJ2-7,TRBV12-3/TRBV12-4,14,CASSLGTPSYEQYF,TGTGCCAGCAGTTTAGGGACTCCCTCCTACGAGCAGTACTTC
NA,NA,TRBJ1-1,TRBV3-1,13,CASRRGQNTEAFF,TGTGCCAGCCGTCGGGGGCAGAACACTGAAGCTTTCTTT